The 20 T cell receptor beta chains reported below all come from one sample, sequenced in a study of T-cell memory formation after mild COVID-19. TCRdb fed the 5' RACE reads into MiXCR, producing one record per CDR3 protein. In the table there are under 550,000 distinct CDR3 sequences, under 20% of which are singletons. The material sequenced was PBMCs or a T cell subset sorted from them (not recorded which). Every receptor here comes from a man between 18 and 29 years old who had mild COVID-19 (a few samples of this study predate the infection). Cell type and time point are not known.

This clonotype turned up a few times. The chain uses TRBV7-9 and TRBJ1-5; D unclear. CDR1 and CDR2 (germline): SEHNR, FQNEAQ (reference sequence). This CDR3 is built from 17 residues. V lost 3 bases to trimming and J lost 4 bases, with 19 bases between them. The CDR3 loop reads CASSLDWGSDLNQPQHF. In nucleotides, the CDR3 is TGTGCCAGCAGCTTGGATTGGGGTTCGGACCTAAATCAGCCCCAGCATTTT. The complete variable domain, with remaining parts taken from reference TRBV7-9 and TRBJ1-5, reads DTGVSQNPRHKITKRGQNVTFRCDPISEHNRLYWYRQTLGQGPEFLTYFQNEAQLEKSRLLSDRFSAERPKGSFSTLEIQRTEQGDSAMYLCASSLDWGSDLNQPQHFGDGTRLSIL.

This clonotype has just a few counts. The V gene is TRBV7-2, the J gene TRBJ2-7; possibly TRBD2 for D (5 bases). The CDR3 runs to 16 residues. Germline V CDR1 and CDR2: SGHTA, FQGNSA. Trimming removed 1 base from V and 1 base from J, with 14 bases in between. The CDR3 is CASSLGEYIFSYEQYF. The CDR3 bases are TGTGCCAGCAGCTTAGGGGAGTACATCTTTTCCTACGAGCAGTACTTC.

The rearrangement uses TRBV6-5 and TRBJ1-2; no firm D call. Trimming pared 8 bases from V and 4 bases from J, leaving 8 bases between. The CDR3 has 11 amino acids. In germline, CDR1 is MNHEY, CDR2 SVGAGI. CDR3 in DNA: TGTGCCAGCTCTAATACCTATGGCTACACCTTC. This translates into CASSNTYGYTF.

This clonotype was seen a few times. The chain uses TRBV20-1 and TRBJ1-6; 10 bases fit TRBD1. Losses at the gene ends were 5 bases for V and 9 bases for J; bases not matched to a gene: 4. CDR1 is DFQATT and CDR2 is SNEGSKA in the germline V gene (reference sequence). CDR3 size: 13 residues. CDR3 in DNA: TGCAGTGCTCTCGACAGGGGGCTTTCACCCCTCCACTTT. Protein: CSALDRGLSPLHF.

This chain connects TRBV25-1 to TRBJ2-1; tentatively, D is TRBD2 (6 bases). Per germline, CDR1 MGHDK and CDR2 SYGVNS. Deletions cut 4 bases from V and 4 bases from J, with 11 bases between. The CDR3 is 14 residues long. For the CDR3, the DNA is TGTGCCAGCAGTGTGGCAGGGAGGTACAATGAGCAGTTCTTC. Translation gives CASSVAGRYNEQFF.

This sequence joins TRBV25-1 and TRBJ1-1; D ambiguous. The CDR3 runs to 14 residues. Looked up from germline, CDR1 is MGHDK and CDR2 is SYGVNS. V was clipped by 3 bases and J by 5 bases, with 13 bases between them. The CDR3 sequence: CASSDGVGWTEAFF. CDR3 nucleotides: TGTGCCAGCAGTGATGGCGTAGGGTGGACTGAAGCTTTCTTT.

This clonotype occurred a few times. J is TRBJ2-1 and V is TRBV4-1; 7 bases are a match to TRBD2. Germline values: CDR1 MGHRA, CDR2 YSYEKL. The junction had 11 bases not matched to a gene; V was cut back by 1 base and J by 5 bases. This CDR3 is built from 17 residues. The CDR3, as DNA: TGCGCCAGCAGCCAAGGGGGCGGGGGAACCCCCCACAATGAGCAGTTCTTC. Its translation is CASSQGGGGTPHNEQFF.

CDR3 in DNA: TGCAGCGTCGAAAGGGTTACCAAAAACATTCAGTACTTC. Translation: CSVERVTKNIQYF. The chain employs TRBV29-1 and TRBJ2-4; D remains ambiguous. Germline V gene lookup returns CDR1 SQVTM and CDR2 ANQGSEA. V was cut by 6 bases and J by 2 bases, with 11 bases left in between. This CDR3 spans 13 amino acids.

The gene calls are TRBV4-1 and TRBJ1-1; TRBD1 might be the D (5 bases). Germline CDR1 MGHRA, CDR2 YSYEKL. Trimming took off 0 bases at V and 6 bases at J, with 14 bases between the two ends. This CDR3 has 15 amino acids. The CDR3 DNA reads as TGCGCCAGCAGCCAAGATCAGGGAGGAGGGTCTGAAGCTTTCTTT. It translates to CASSQDQGGGSEAFF.

The CDR3 nucleotides read TGTGCCAGCAGCGTAGATGGGGGCGCAGGGGGCTACACCTTC. It codes for CASSVDGGAGGYTF. J is TRBJ1-2 and V is TRBV9; D might be TRBD1 (6 bases). The CDR3 totals 14 residues. With 0 bases removed from V and 8 bases from J, the gap between germline ends came to 14 bases. Per germline, CDR1 SGDLS and CDR2 YYNGEE.

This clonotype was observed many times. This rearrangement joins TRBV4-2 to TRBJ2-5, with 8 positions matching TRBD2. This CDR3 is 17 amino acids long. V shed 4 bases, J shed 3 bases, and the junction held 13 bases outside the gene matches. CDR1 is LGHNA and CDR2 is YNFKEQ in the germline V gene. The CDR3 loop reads CASSREYTTGGKETQYF. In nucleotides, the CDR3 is TGTGCCAGCAGCCGGGAATATACGACGGGGGGGAAAGAGACCCAGTACTTC.

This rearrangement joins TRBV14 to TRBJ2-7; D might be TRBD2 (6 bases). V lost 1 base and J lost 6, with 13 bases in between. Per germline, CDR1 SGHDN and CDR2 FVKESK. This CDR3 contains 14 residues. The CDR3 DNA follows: TGTGCCAGCAGCCAAGGGGTTCCGGGAGCCGAGCAGTACGTC. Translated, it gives CASSQGVPGAEQYV.

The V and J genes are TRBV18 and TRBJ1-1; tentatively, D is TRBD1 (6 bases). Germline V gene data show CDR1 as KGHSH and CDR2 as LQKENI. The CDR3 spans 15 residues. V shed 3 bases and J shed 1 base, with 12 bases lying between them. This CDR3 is CASSPLGGSNTEAFF. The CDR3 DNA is TGTGCCAGCTCACCCTTGGGGGGCTCGAACACTGAAGCTTTCTTT.

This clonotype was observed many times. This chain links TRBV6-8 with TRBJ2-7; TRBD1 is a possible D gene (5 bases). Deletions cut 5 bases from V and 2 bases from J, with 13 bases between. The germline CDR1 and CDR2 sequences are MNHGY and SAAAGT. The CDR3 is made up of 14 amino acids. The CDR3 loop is CASSHRQWAYEQYV. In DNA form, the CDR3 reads TGTGCCAGCAGTCATCGACAGTGGGCCTACGAGCAGTACGTC.

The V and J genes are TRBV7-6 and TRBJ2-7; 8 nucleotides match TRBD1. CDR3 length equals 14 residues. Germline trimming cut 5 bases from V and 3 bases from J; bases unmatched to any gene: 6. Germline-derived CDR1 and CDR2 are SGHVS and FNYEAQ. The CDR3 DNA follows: TGTGCCAGCAGCAGCCGGGACAGGAGCTACGAGCAGTACTTC. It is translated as CASSSRDRSYEQYF.

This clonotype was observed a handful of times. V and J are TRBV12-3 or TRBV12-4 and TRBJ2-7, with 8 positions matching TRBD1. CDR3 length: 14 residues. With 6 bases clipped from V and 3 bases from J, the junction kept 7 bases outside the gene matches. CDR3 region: CASSSGQAFYEQYF. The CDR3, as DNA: TGTGCCAGCAGCTCGGGACAGGCTTTCTACGAGCAGTACTTC.

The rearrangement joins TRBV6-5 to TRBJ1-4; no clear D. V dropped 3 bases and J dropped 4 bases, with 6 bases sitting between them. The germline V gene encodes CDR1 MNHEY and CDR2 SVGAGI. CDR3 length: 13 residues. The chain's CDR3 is CASSYIGNEKLFF. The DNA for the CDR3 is TGTGCCAGCAGTTATATTGGTAATGAAAAACTGTTTTTT.

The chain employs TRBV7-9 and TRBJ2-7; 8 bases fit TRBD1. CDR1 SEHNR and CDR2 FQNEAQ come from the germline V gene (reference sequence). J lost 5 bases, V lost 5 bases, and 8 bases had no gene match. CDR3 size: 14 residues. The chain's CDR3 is CASSDVDRGHEQYV. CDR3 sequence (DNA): TGTGCCAGCAGCGACGTTGACAGGGGCCACGAGCAGTACGTC.

CDR3 in amino acids: CASSFGRGVYEQYV. DNA for the CDR3: TGTGCCAGCAGCTTTGGTAGGGGAGTCTACGAGCAGTACGTC. This chain joins TRBV5-6 and TRBJ2-7; D might be TRBD1 or TRBD2, each matching 5 bases. The CDR3 consists of 14 residues. V was clipped by 2 bases and J by 3 bases, with 12 bases between them. Germline CDR1 and CDR2: SGHDT and YYEEEE.

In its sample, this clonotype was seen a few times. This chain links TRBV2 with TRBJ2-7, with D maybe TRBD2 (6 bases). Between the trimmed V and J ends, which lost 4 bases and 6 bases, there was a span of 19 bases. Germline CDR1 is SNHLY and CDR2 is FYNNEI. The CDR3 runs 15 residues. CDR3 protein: CASSGAGDPGGEQYF. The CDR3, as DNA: TGTGCCAGCAGTGGGGCAGGAGACCCCGGGGGCGAGCAGTACTTC.